The source of this T cell receptor (beta chain) is a study of T cell repertoires in cytomegalovirus infection. Points from the study as a whole: Clonotype analysis showed dominance of the ex vivo response by HLA-C-restricted CMV-specific TCR beta clonotypes.

This CDR3 is 13 amino acids long. Trimming left V 0 bases short and J 5 bases short, with 6 bases between. Germline CDR1 reads WNHNN; CDR2 reads SYGVQD (reference sequence). MiXCR was run by TCRdb on the reads, yielding one entry per CDR3 protein. The top ten hold approximately 35% of the sample, which has about 130,000 distinct CDR3 sequences, 24% seen once. Points on this clonotype: Its antigen is unidentified.

The chain uses TRBV10-1 and TRBJ2-3; D is ambiguous. Sequenced material: PBMCs, sequenced either directly or after in vitro stimulation (not recorded which). The source is a human donor in good health (CMV status not recorded). Some clones in this sample may be carry-over from other donors' samples. CDR3 nucleotide sequence: TGCGCCAGCAGTGAGTCGTCACGAGATACGCAGTATTTT. Translation gives CASSESSRDTQYF.